Below, 12 T cell receptor beta chains from the same sample are listed, as sequenced in a study of T cells in Graves' hyperthyroidism and ophthalmopathy. What was amplified from RNA transcripts were TCR beta CDR3 regions. The TCR CDR3 first-round RT-PCR relied on the HTBI primer set. TCRdb called the multiplex PCR reads again in MiXCR, with one record for every CDR3 protein. In the table there are about 620,000 distinct CDR3 sequences, roughly 17% of which are singletons. The sequenced sample consisted of blood. The receptors shown here come from a woman aged 25-40 years with Graves' hyperthyroidism.

This chain links TRBV19 with TRBJ1-5, with 9 bases aligning to TRBD1. The junction had 12 bases not matched to a gene; V was cut back by 6 bases and J by 6 bases. CDR1 and CDR2 from the germline V gene are LNHDA and SQIVND (reference sequence). The CDR3 contains 16 residues. In nucleotides, the CDR3 is TGTGCCAGTAGCGACCCCGGGACAGGGCTAGGTCAGCCCCAGCATTTT. Its protein product is CASSDPGTGLGQPQHF.

This sequence joins TRBV28 and TRBJ2-2; no definite D call. The CDR3 covers 12 residues. The ends were cut back, 8 bases at V and 6 bases at J, with 10 bases in the middle. Germline V gives CDR1 MDHEN, CDR2 SYDVKM. The CDR3 protein is CASGFVAGELFF. CDR3 coding DNA: TGTGCCAGCGGCTTTGTAGCCGGGGAGCTGTTTTTT.

The chain uses TRBV9 and TRBJ2-2; TRBD2 matches 8 bases. The junction had 13 bases not matched to a gene; V was cut back by 4 bases and J by 8 bases. The CDR3 is 16 residues long. Germline V gives CDR1 SGDLS, CDR2 YYNGEE. CDR3 coding DNA: TGTGCCAGCAGCTCAGGTGGTAGCGGGAAGGAAGGGGAGCTGTTTTTT. It translates to CASSSGGSGKEGELFF.

This clonotype was observed many times. The genes are TRBV12-3 or TRBV12-4 and TRBJ2-2; possibly TRBD2 for D (5 bases). With 6 bases removed from V and 0 bases from J, the gap between germline ends came to 8 bases. The CDR3 loop spans 14 amino acids. The chain's CDR3 is CASRELANTGELFF. The CDR3 DNA reads as TGTGCCAGCAGAGAACTAGCGAACACCGGGGAGCTGTTTTTT.

This clonotype came up a few times. This rearrangement joins TRBV20-1 to TRBJ2-1, with TRBD2 matching 12 bases. CDR3 length equals 13 residues. The V segment lost 5 bases and the J segment 9 bases; nucleotides outside the gene matches: 5. Per germline, CDR1 DFQATT and CDR2 SNEGSKA (reference sequence). The CDR3 here is CSAPTSGRPEQFF. Here the CDR3 DNA reads TGCAGTGCTCCGACTAGCGGGAGACCTGAGCAGTTCTTC.

This clonotype showed up many times. In nucleotides, the CDR3 is TGTGCCAGCAGCTCGCAGAACACTGAAGCTTTCTTT. Translation: CASSSQNTEAFF. The V call is TRBV19, the J call TRBJ1-1; D remains unclear. The germline V gene encodes CDR1 LNHDA and CDR2 SQIVND (reference sequence). The CDR3 is made up of 12 amino acids. The germline V and J ends were trimmed by 9 bases and 1 base, with 9 bases remaining between them.

This clonotype appeared many times. This chain links TRBV20-1 with TRBJ2-7, with 11 nucleotides matching TRBD2. This CDR3 is built from 13 residues. Germline V CDR1 and CDR2: DFQATT, SNEGSKA (reference sequence). The J segment lost 2 bases and the V segment lost 7 bases, leaving 4 bases of the junction unmatched. CDR3 residues: CSVTSGRTYEQYF. The DNA for the CDR3 is TGCAGTGTTACTAGCGGGAGAACCTACGAGCAGTACTTC.

The chain combines TRBV6-2 or TRBV6-3 with TRBJ2-2; weak D call: TRBD2 (6 bases). V was clipped by 10 bases and J by 2 bases, with 20 bases between them. Germline CDR1 is MNHEY and CDR2 is SVGEGT. The CDR3 is 16 amino acids. The CDR3 nucleotides are TGTGCCATCTCCCGTGCGGGATCTTCTAACACCGGGGAGCTGTTTTTT. Translation: CAISRAGSSNTGELFF.

V is TRBV6-1 and J is TRBJ2-7; TRBD1 matches 8 bases. V was pared by 4 bases and J by 6 bases, with 5 bases of the junction left unmatched. In germline, CDR1 is MNHNS, CDR2 SASEGT. The CDR3 is 13 amino acids. The CDR3 loop is CASSVQGASEQYF. In nucleotides, the CDR3 is TGTGCCAGCAGTGTCCAGGGGGCCTCCGAGCAGTACTTC.

This clonotype has more than one count but fewer than ten. This chain connects TRBV29-1 to TRBJ2-5; D remains ambiguous. This CDR3 spans 10 amino acids. Trimming took off 5 bases at V and 3 bases at J, with 4 bases between the two ends. CDR1 is SQVTM and CDR2 is ANQGSEA in the germline V gene. CDR3 DNA sequence: TGCAGCGTTATTGAAGAGACCCAGTACTTC. Translation gives CSVIEETQYF.

This clonotype occurred many times. J is TRBJ1-2 and V is TRBV27; D uncertain. Trimming cost V 3 bases and J 4 bases, with 9 bases left between them. From germline, CDR1 is MNHEY and CDR2 SMNVEV (reference sequence). CDR3 size: 13 residues. The CDR3 region has the DNA TGTGCCAGCAGTTTCGCGGAAGGCTATGGCTACACCTTC. Protein sequence: CASSFAEGYGYTF.

This clonotype was found many times. The V gene is TRBV28, the J gene TRBJ1-2; the match to TRBD1 covers 7 bases. Unmatched junction bases numbered 12, after V lost 7 bases and J lost 4 bases. Germline assignment: CDR1 MDHEN and CDR2 SYDVKM. This CDR3 contains 15 residues. Here the CDR3 DNA reads TGTGCCAGCATTAATCCTACCGGGACAGCCTATGGCTACACCTTC. This sequence encodes CASINPTGTAYGYTF.